This T cell receptor beta chain was found in a study of Ad26.COV2.S vaccination and SARS-CoV-2 variants. Produced via immunoSEQ multiplex PCR; TCRdb's table is partial and in-frame only. The table includes some 190,000 clones, 87% detected once. The CDR3 is made up of 12 amino acids. The germline V and J ends were trimmed by 11 bases and 2 bases, with 12 bases remaining between them. Remarks on this clone: Its antigen is as yet unknown.

Study-level results: Breadth, reportedly substantial, characterized the spike-specific CD8+ and CD4+ T cell responses after vaccination.

The TCR comes from a human donor who had recovered from COVID-19. This chain uses TRBV12-3 or TRBV12-4 with TRBJ1-2; D is perhaps TRBD1 (6 bases). The material was peripheral blood, obtained after recovery from COVID-19. In DNA, the CDR3 is TGTGCCGCCCACAGGGAAAACTATGGCTACACCTTC. Protein sequence: CAAHRENYGYTF.